Shown below are 27 T cell receptor beta chains from a single sample sequenced in a study of CD4 T cell repertoires in COVID-19. TCRdb's copy holds only in-frame clones and misses some; the assay was immunoSEQ multiplex PCR. In the table there are fewer than 100,000 clones, roughly four fifths of which are singletons. Sequenced here: CD4+ T cells from peripheral blood, sampled after recovery from COVID-19. The receptor set was obtained from a human donor who had COVID-19.

This chain links TRBV6-6 with TRBJ2-7; 9 nucleotides agree with TRBD2. Looked up from germline, CDR1 is MNHNY and CDR2 is SVGAGI (reference sequence). The CDR3 is 22 amino acids. Losses at the gene ends were 5 bases for V and 4 bases for J; bases not matched to a gene: 30. The CDR3 is CASSHPEGVPSGTFRGLYEQYF. CDR3 bases: TGTGCCAGCAGTCACCCTGAAGGGGTCCCTAGCGGGACCTTCCGAGGCCTATACGAGCAGTACTTC.

The chain joins TRBV18 to TRBJ1-1; TRBD1 is a possible D gene (6 bases). V gave up 3 bases and J gave up 0 bases, with 17 bases separating them. This CDR3 spans 17 amino acids. The germline gives CDR1 KGHSH, CDR2 LQKENI. CDR3 nucleotide sequence: TGTGCCAGCTCACCTGGGGGGGGCGCCGGGCTGAACACTGAAGCTTTCTTT. It specifies CASSPGGGAGLNTEAFF.

This clone has only a few counts. The chain employs TRBV6-6 and TRBJ2-7, with TRBD2 matching 7 bases. The CDR3 runs 14 residues. Trimming took 6 bases from V and 0 from J; bases not matched to a gene: 5. Germline V CDR1 and CDR2: MNHNY, SVGAGI (reference sequence). Here the CDR3 reads CASRVGGSSYEQYF. The CDR3 nucleotides are TGTGCCAGCAGGGTGGGAGGGAGCTCCTACGAGCAGTACTTC.

This clone was seen once. V gene TRBV2 combines with J gene TRBJ1-5; the D gene is possibly TRBD1 (5 bases). CDR3 length: 14 amino acids. Germline CDR1 reads SNHLY; CDR2 reads FYNNEI. V lost 2 bases, J lost 4 bases, and 9 bases lay in between. CDR3 nucleotide sequence: TGTGCCAGCAGTGAAAGGGGCCTAAATCAGCCCCAGCATTTT. This gives the protein CASSERGLNQPQHF.

V and J are TRBV5-4 and TRBJ2-5; the D is unclear. Germline V gives CDR1 SGHNT, CDR2 YYREEE (reference sequence). V shed 1 base and J shed 1 base, with 8 bases lying between them. CDR3 length equals 14 residues. CDR3 region: CASSLIGTQETQYF. The CDR3 bases are TGTGCCAGCAGCTTGATAGGCACCCAAGAGACCCAGTACTTC. Full variable domain (outside the CDR3, taken from reference TRBV5-4 and TRBJ2-5): ETGVTQSPTHLIKTRGQQVTLRCSSQSGHNTVSWYQQALGQGPQFIFQYYREEENGRGNFPPRFSGLQFPNYSSELNVNALELDDSALYLCASSLIGTQETQYFGPGTRLLVL.

V usage is TRBV12-5 and J usage is TRBJ2-3; perhaps TRBD2 as D (5 bases). The CDR3 has 14 amino acids. From germline, CDR1 is LGHNT and CDR2 FRNRAP. Deletions cut 1 base from V and 5 bases from J, with 10 bases between. Written as DNA, the CDR3 is TGTGCTAGTGGTTTGGAATCCCGGGGAGATACGCAGTATTTT. Protein: CASGLESRGDTQYF.

The rearrangement links TRBV13 to TRBJ1-1; D unresolved. V shed 5 bases and J shed 5 bases, with 15 bases lying between them. This CDR3 has 14 amino acids. The germline V gene has CDR1 PRHDT and CDR2 FYEKMQ (reference sequence). The CDR3 sequence is CASSRALGWTEAFF. In DNA form, the CDR3 reads TGTGCCAGCAGCCGCGCGCTAGGGTGGACTGAAGCTTTCTTT. The variable domain in full, completed from reference TRBV13 and TRBJ1-1, reads AAGVIQSPRHLIKEKRETATLKCYPIPRHDTVYWYQQGPGQDPQFLISFYEKMQSDKGSIPDRFSAQQFSDYHSELNMSSLELGDSALYFCASSRALGWTEAFFGQGTRLTVV.

This clone was detected only once. The chain uses TRBV7-2 and TRBJ1-1; D gene unclear. Germline V lookup: CDR1 SGHTA, CDR2 FQGNSA. The length of the CDR3 is 13 residues. The V end was cut by 4 bases, the J end by 7 bases, with 13 bases between. CDR3 sequence: CASSSVPMSEAFF. The CDR3 DNA reads TGTGCCAGCAGCTCAGTCCCCATGAGTGAAGCTTTCTTT. The full variable domain, its missing parts supplied by reference TRBV7-2 and TRBJ1-1, is GAGVSQSPSNKVTEKGKDVELRCDPISGHTALYWYRQSLGQGLEFLIYFQGNSAPDKSGLPSDRFSAERTGGSVSTLTIQRTQQEDSAVYLCASSSVPMSEAFFGQGTRLTVV.

CDR3 protein: CASSLEGGEKLFF. The CDR3 DNA follows: TGTGCCAGCAGCTTGGAGGGGGGGGAAAAACTGTTTTTT. The genes are TRBV5-4 and TRBJ1-4; perhaps TRBD1 as D (6 bases). The CDR3 sequence is 13 residues long. CDR1 SGHNT and CDR2 YYREEE come from the germline V gene (reference sequence). Trimming took 0 bases from V and 8 from J, leaving 8 bases between them. Looking up the rest from reference TRBV5-4 and TRBJ1-4 gives the full variable domain: ETGVTQSPTHLIKTRGQQVTLRCSSQSGHNTVSWYQQALGQGPQFIFQYYREEENGRGNFPPRFSGLQFPNYSSELNVNALELDDSALYLCASSLEGGEKLFFGSGTQLSVL.

V is TRBV6-6 and J is TRBJ1-5; 7 bases fit TRBD1. Germline CDR1 is MNHNY and CDR2 is SVGAGI (reference sequence). The CDR3 runs 12 residues. Unmatched junction bases numbered 2, after V lost 6 bases and J lost 6 bases. CDR3 sequence (DNA): TGTGCCAGCAGGCCAGGGGGTCAGCCCCAGCATTTT. Amino acid sequence: CASRPGGQPQHF.

V and J are TRBV3-1 (or the pseudogene TRBV3-2) and TRBJ2-7; maybe TRBD1 (6 bases). V was cut by 4 bases and J by 5 bases, with 9 bases left in between. Germline loops: CDR1 LGHDT, CDR2 YNNKEL (reference sequence). The CDR3 is made up of 12 amino acids. CDR3 in DNA: TGTGCCAGCAGCCCCCAGGGGAACGAGCAGTACTTC. Protein sequence: CASSPQGNEQYF.

The rearrangement links TRBV5-1 to TRBJ1-2; 9 bases line up with TRBD1. Germline values: CDR1 SGHRS, CDR2 YFSETQ. The CDR3 length is 12 residues. With 4 bases clipped from V and 8 bases from J, the junction kept 3 bases outside the gene matches. The CDR3 region is CASSEDRGGYTF. In DNA form, the CDR3 reads TGCGCCAGCAGCGAGGACAGGGGCGGCTACACCTTC.

The chain has TRBV5-1 and TRBJ2-7; D call uncertain. The CDR3 has 15 amino acids. Between the trimmed V and J ends, which lost 1 base and 1 base, there was a span of 12 bases. Germline CDR1 SGHRS, CDR2 YFSETQ. CDR3 protein: CASSLTTERSYEQYF. CDR3 nucleotides: TGCGCCAGCAGCTTGACGACTGAAAGATCCTACGAGCAGTACTTC.

This chain links TRBV5-4 with TRBJ2-5; 8 bases agree with TRBD1. CDR1 is SGHNT and CDR2 is YYREEE in the germline V gene (reference sequence). The CDR3 is 13 residues long. V trimming: 6 bases; J trimming: 5 bases; junction bases outside the gene matches: 6. For the CDR3, the DNA is TGTGCCAGCAAGGGGCAGGGGGCTGAGACCCAGTACTTC. This sequence encodes CASKGQGAETQYF. The full variable domain, its missing parts supplied by reference TRBV5-4 and TRBJ2-5, is ETGVTQSPTHLIKTRGQQVTLRCSSQSGHNTVSWYQQALGQGPQFIFQYYREEENGRGNFPPRFSGLQFPNYSSELNVNALELDDSALYLCASKGQGAETQYFGPGTRLLVL.

J is TRBJ2-7 and V is TRBV5-1; TRBD2 matches 13 bases. Germline V CDR1 and CDR2: SGHRS, YFSETQ. J lost 0 bases, V lost 3 bases, and 12 bases had no gene match. The CDR3 is made up of 19 amino acids. The CDR3 DNA reads as TGCGCCAGCAGCTCGGGACTAGCGGGACCAATCGGAAGCTCCTACGAGCAGTACTTC. It specifies CASSSGLAGPIGSSYEQYF.

This chain links TRBV2 with TRBJ1-6; D unclear. Germline CDR1 and CDR2: SNHLY and FYNNEI. The CDR3 sequence is 17 residues long. Trimming cost V 4 bases and J 0 bases, with 13 bases left between them. CDR3 in amino acids: CASSGNSRSSYNSPLHF. CDR3 sequence (DNA): TGTGCCAGCAGTGGAAACAGTCGAAGCTCCTATAATTCACCCCTCCACTTT.

By its share, this clone is medium-sized. The chain couples TRBV2 to TRBJ1-4, with TRBD1 identical over 7 bases. Germline CDR1 SNHLY, CDR2 FYNNEI. This CDR3 has 15 amino acids. V was pared by 6 bases and J by 5 bases, with 9 bases of the junction left unmatched. The CDR3 DNA follows: TGTGCCAGCAGGGACGCAGGGGGGGAGAATGAAAAACTGTTTTTT. This translates into CASRDAGGENEKLFF.

The chain is built from TRBV5-1 and TRBJ2-2; D might be TRBD1 or TRBD2, each matching 5 bases. This CDR3 is built from 15 residues. Trimming took off 4 bases at V and 2 bases at J, with 12 bases between the two ends. Germline V gene lookup returns CDR1 SGHRS and CDR2 YFSETQ. As DNA, the CDR3 is TGCGCCAGCAGCGCCGGGACGGTCAACACCGGGGAGCTGTTTTTT. This gives the protein CASSAGTVNTGELFF.

The chain links TRBV7-2 to TRBJ2-1; 8 bases map to TRBD1. V lost 6 bases, J lost 9 bases, and 13 bases stayed unmatched. The CDR3 totals 15 residues. CDR1 SGHTA and CDR2 FQGNSA come from the germline V gene. The CDR3 loop reads CASSSLRVQGAEQFF. CDR3 bases: TGTGCCAGCAGTAGCCTTAGGGTCCAGGGGGCTGAGCAGTTCTTC.

The gene calls are TRBV6-4 and TRBJ1-5; D not certain. V was trimmed by 11 bases and J by 4 bases, leaving 15 bases between them. The CDR3 loop spans 13 amino acids. CDR1 and CDR2 from the germline V gene are MRHNA and SNTAGT. CDR3: CARPPPGNQPQHF. The CDR3 region has the DNA TGTGCCCGCCCTCCCCCGGGGAATCAGCCCCAGCATTTT.

This clone has only one observation. CDR3 sequence reads: CASSHSGEATEAFF. The CDR3, as DNA: TGCGCCAGCAGCCATTCCGGGGAAGCCACTGAAGCTTTCTTT. This rearrangement joins TRBV4-1 to TRBJ1-1; D unclear. V shed 3 bases and J shed 4 bases, with 12 bases lying between them. From germline, CDR1 is MGHRA and CDR2 YSYEKL. The CDR3 length is 14 residues.

The chain recombines TRBV28 with TRBJ2-5, with TRBD1 matching 7 bases. After removal of 7 bases from V and 0 bases from J, the junction contained 8 bases not matched to a gene. The CDR3 consists of 15 residues. Looked up from germline, CDR1 is MDHEN and CDR2 is SYDVKM. CDR3 residues: CASMRGQAYQETQYF. CDR3 nucleotides: TGTGCCAGCATGAGGGGGCAGGCGTACCAAGAGACCCAGTACTTC.

The chain employs TRBV11-2 and TRBJ1-5, with D unclear. CDR3 length: 14 residues. CDR1 SGHAT and CDR2 FQNNGV come from the germline V gene. Trimming removed 1 base at V and 2 bases at J, with 6 bases between. The CDR3 here is CASSLGQGNQPQHF. CDR3 nucleotide sequence: TGTGCCAGCAGCTTAGGCCAGGGCAATCAGCCCCAGCATTTT.

This clone is a singleton in its sample. This chain links TRBV19 with TRBJ2-7; a weak D match, TRBD1 (6 bases). Deletions cut 5 bases from V and 1 base from J, with 12 bases between. The CDR3 extends over 14 amino acids. Germline CDR1 is LNHDA and CDR2 is SQIVND (reference sequence). The CDR3 reads CASSVYRESYEQYF. The CDR3 DNA follows: TGTGCCAGTAGTGTGTACAGGGAATCCTACGAGCAGTACTTC.

The chain is built from TRBV4-1 and TRBJ1-3; 10 bases line up with TRBD1. Germline V gene data show CDR1 as MGHRA and CDR2 as YSYEKL. V was clipped by 4 bases and J by 2 bases; unmatched bases: 8. There are 17 residues in the CDR3. The DNA of the CDR3 is TGCGCCAGCAGCCGGGGACAGGGGCTGTTACCTGGAAACACCATATATTTT. Its protein is CASSRGQGLLPGNTIYF.

This clone was counted once. This chain uses TRBV5-4 with TRBJ1-2; D not resolved. This CDR3 has 11 amino acids. Between the trimmed V and J ends, which lost 10 bases and 6 bases, there was a span of 13 bases. From germline, CDR1 is SGHNT and CDR2 YYREEE (reference sequence). CDR3 residues: CAFSRQHGYTF. The CDR3 DNA is TGTGCCTTCTCACGCCAGCATGGCTACACCTTC. Full variable domain (remainder filled in from reference TRBV5-4 and TRBJ1-2): ETGVTQSPTHLIKTRGQQVTLRCSSQSGHNTVSWYQQALGQGPQFIFQYYREEENGRGNFPPRFSGLQFPNYSSELNVNALELDDSALYLCAFSRQHGYTFGSGTRLTVV.

This clone was observed a few times. The chain recombines TRBV5-1 with TRBJ2-5; possibly TRBD1 for D (6 bases). Germline CDR1 and CDR2: SGHRS and YFSETQ. Trimming removed 4 bases from V and 5 bases from J, with 18 bases in between. The CDR3 runs to 15 residues. The CDR3, as DNA: TGCGCCAGCAGCCCCGGGACATGGAGATGGGAGACCCAGTACTTC. Amino acid sequence: CASSPGTWRWETQYF.